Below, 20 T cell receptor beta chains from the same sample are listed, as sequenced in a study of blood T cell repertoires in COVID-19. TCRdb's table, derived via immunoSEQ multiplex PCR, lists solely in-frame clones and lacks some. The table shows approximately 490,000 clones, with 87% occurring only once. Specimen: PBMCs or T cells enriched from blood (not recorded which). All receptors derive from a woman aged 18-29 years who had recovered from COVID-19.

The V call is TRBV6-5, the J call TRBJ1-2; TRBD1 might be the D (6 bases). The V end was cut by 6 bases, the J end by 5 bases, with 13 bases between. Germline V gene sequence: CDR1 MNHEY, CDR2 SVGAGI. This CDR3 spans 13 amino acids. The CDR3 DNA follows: TGTGCCAGCAGCCAACAGGGAGGGTATGGCTACACCTTC. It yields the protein CASSQQGGYGYTF.

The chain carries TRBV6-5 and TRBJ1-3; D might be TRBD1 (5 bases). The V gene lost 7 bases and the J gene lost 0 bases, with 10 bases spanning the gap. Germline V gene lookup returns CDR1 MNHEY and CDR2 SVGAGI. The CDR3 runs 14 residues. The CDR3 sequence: CASTQGNSGNTIYF. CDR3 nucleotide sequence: TGTGCCAGCACCCAGGGTAACTCTGGAAACACCATATATTTT.

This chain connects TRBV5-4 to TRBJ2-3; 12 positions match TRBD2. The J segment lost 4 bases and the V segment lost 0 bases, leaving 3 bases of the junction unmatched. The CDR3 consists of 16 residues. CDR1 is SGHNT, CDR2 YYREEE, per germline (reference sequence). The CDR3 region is CASSLGRLAGADTQYF. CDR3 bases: TGTGCCAGCAGCTTGGGGAGACTAGCGGGGGCAGATACGCAGTATTTT. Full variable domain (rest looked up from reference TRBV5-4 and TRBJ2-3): ETGVTQSPTHLIKTRGQQVTLRCSSQSGHNTVSWYQQALGQGPQFIFQYYREEENGRGNFPPRFSGLQFPNYSSELNVNALELDDSALYLCASSLGRLAGADTQYFGPGTRLTVL.

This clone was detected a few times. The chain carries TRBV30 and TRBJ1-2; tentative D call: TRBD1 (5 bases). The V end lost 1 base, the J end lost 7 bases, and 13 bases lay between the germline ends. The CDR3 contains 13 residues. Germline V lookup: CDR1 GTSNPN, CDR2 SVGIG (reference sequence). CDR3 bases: TGTGCCTGGAGTGCCCTCCTGACAGCTGGCTACACCTTC. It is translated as CAWSALLTAGYTF.

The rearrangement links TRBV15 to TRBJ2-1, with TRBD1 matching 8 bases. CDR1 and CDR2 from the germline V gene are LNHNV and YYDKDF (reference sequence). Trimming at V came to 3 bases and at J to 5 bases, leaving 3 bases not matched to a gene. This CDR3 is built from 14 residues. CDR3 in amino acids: CATSRGTGNNEQFF. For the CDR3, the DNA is TGTGCCACCAGCAGGGGGACAGGCAACAATGAGCAGTTCTTC.

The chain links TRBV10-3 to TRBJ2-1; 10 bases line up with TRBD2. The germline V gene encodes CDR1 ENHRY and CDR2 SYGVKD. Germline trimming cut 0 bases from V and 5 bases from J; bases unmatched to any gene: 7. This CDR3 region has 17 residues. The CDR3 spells CAISESGTSATHNEQFF. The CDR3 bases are TGTGCCATCAGTGAGTCCGGGACTAGCGCGACACACAATGAGCAGTTCTTC.

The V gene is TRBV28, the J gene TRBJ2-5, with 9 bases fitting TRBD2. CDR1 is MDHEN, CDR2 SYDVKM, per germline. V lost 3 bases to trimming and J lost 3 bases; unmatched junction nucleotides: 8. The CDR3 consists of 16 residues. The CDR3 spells CASSFRFAGGEETQYF. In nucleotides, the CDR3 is TGTGCCAGCAGTTTCCGATTTGCGGGGGGGGAAGAGACCCAGTACTTC. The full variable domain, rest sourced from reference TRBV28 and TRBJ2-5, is DVKVTQSSRYLVKRTGEKVFLECVQDMDHENMFWYRQDPGLGLRLIYFSYDVKMKEKGDIPEGYSVSREKKERFSLILESASTNQTSMYLCASSFRFAGGEETQYFGPGTRLLVL.

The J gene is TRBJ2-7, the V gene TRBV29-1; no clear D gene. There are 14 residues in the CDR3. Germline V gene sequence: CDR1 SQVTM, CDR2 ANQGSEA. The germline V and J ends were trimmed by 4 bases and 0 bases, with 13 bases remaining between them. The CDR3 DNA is TGCAGCGTTGGGGCCAGCTCCTACTCCTACGAGCAGTACTTC. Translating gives CSVGASSYSYEQYF.

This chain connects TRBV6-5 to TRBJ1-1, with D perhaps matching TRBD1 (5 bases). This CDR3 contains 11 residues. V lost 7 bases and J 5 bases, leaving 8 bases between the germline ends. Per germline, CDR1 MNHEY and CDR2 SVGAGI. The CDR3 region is CASNGGTEAFF. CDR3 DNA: TGTGCCAGCAATGGGGGGACTGAAGCTTTCTTT.

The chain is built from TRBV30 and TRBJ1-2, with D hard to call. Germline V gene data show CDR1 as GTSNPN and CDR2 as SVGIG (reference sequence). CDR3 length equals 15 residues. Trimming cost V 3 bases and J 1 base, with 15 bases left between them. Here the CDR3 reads CAWRPAYIYNYGYTF. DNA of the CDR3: TGTGCCTGGAGACCCGCCTATATATATAACTATGGCTACACCTTC.

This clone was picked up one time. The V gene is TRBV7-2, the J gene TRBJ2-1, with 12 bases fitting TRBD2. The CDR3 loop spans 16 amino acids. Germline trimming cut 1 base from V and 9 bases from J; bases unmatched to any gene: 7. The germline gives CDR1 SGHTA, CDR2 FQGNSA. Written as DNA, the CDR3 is TGTGCCAGCAGCTTAGACCCGGGACTAGCGGGTGGTGAGCAGTTCTTC. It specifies CASSLDPGLAGGEQFF.

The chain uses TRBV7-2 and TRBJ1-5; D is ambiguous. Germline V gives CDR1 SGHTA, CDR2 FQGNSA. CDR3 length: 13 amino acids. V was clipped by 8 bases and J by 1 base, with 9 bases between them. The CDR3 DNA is TGTGCCAGCTCATGGCTGAGCAATCAGCCCCAGCATTTT. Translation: CASSWLSNQPQHF.

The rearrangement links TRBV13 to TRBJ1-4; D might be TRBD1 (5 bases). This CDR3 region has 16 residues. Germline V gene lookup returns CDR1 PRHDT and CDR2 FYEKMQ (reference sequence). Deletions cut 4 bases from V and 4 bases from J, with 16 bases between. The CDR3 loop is CASSSSFGGINEKLFF. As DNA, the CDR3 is TGTGCCAGCAGCTCTTCTTTCGGGGGAATTAATGAAAAACTGTTTTTT.

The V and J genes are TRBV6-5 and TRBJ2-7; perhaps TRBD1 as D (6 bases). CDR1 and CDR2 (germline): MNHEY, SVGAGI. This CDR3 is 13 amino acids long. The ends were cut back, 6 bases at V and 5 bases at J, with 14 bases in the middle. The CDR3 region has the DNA TGTGCCAGCAGACGGCAGGGGACCCACGAGCAGTACTTC. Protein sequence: CASRRQGTHEQYF.

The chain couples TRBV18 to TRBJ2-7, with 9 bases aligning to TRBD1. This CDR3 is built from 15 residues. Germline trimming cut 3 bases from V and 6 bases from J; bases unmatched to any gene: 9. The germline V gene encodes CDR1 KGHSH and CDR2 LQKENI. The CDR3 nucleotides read TGTGCCAGCTCACCGACGGGACAGGGTAAAGGCGAGCAGTACTTC. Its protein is CASSPTGQGKGEQYF. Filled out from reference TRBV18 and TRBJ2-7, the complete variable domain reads NAGVMQNPRHLVRRRGQEARLRCSPMKGHSHVYWYRQLPEEGLKFMVYLQKENIIDESGMPKERFSAEFPKEGPSILRIQQVVRGDSAAYFCASSPTGQGKGEQYFGPGTRLTVT.

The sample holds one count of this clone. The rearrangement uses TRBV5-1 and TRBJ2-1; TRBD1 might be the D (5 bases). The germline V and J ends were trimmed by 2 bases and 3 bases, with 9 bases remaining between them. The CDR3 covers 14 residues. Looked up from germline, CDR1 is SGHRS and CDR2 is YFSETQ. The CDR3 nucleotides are TGCGCCAGCAGCTTAGACAGAAACTACAATGAGCAGTTCTTC. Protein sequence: CASSLDRNYNEQFF.

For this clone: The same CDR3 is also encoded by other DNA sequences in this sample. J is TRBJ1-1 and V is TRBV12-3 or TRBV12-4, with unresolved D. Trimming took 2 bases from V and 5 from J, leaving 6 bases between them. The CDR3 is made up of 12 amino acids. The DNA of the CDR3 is TGTGCCAGCAGTTTACGGGGAACTGAAGCTTTCTTT. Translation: CASSLRGTEAFF.

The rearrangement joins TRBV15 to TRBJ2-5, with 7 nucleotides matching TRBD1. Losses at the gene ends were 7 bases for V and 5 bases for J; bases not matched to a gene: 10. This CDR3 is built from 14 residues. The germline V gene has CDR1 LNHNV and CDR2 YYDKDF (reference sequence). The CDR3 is CATNDREFSETQYF. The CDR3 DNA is TGTGCCACCAATGACAGGGAATTTAGCGAGACCCAGTACTTC. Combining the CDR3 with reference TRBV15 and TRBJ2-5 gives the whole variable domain DAMVIQNPRYQVTQFGKPVTLSCSQTLNHNVMYWYQQKSSQAPKLLFHYYDKDFNNEADTPDNFQSRRPNTSFCFLDIRSPGLGDTAMYLCATNDREFSETQYFGPGTRLLVL.

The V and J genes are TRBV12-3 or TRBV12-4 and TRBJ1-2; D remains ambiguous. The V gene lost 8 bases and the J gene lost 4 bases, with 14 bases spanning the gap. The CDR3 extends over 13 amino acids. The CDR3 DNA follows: TGTGCCAGCCGATCTTCAGGCAGCTATGGCTACACCTTC. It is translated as CASRSSGSYGYTF.

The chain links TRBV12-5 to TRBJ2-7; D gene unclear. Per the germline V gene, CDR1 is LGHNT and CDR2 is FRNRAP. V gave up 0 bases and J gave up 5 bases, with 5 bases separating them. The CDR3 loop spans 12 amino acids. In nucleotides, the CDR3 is TGTGCTAGTGGTTTGGTCCATGACGAGCAGTACTTC. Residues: CASGLVHDEQYF.